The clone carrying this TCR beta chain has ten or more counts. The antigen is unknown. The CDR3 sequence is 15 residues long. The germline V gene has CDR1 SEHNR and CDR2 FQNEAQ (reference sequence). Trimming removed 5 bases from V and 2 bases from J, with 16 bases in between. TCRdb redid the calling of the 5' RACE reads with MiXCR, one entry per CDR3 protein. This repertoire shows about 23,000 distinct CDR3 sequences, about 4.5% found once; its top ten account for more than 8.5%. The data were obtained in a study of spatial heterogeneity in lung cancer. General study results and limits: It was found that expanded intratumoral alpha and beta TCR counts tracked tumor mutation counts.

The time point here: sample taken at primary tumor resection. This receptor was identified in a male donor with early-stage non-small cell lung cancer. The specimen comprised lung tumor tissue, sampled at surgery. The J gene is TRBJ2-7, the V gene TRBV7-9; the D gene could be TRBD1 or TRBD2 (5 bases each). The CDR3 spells CASSPSGTLTYEQYF. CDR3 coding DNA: TGTGCCAGCAGCCCCTCCGGGACCCTGACCTACGAGCAGTACTTC.